Listed below are T cell receptor beta chains from one sample, sequenced in a study of CD8 T cells in Susac syndrome. MiXCR, run by TCRdb on the immunoSEQ multiplex PCR reads, gives a single entry per CDR3 protein. Altogether tens of thousands of distinct CDR3 sequences are present, roughly 93% being singletons, with the ten largest covering around 0.15%. Sequencing was performed on CD4+ T cells from PBMCs. The receptors were sampled from a human donor with Susac syndrome. CDR3s include the opening cysteine and the closing phenylalanine or tryptophan. Fields, in order: J gene, V gene, clone size, D gene, CDR3 DNA, CDR3 protein. A D gene is named only where the DNA matches it firmly. The listing skips clone size in some rows; elsewhere it reads once, few, many or a size class.

TRBJ1-1 | TRBV5-1 | NA | NA | TGCGCCAGCAGCACCGAAGTGGGCACTGAAGCTTTCTTT | CASSTEVGTEAFF
TRBJ2-5 | TRBV5-1 | NA | NA | TGCGCCAGCAGTGGCCGGACCCAGTACTTC | CASSGRTQYF
TRBJ2-1 | TRBV14 | few | TRBD2 | TGTGCCAGCAGCCAGCAGGTGCCAGGACTAGCTCTCAATGAGCAGTTCTTC | CASSQQVPGLALNEQFF
TRBJ2-1 | TRBV29-1 | once | TRBD1 | TGCAGCGTTGAAGATCCCAGGACAGGGTATGCAATCGGTTATATGCAGTTCTTC | CSVEDPRTGYAIGYMQFF
TRBJ2-7 | TRBV5-1 | NA | NA | TGCGCCAGCAGCTGGATGGATAGCGAGCAGTACTTC | CASSWMDSEQYF
TRBJ2-7 | TRBV6-1 | NA | TRBD1 | TGTGCCAGCAGTGACACGGGACAGGGCTCCTACGAGCAGTACTTC | CASSDTGQGSYEQYF
TRBJ1-2 | TRBV25-1 | NA | NA | TGTGCCAGCAGTGAAGGGGGGAAATATGGCTACACCTTC | CASSEGGKYGYTF
TRBJ2-7 | TRBV7-2 | NA | TRBD1 | TGTGCCAGCAGCTCCGACAGGGGTCCCTACGAGCAGTACTTC | CASSSDRGPYEQYF
TRBJ2-1 | TRBV2 | NA | TRBD2 | TGTGCCAGCAGTCGGGGACTAGCGGGAGTCAATGAGCAGTTCTTC | CASSRGLAGVNEQFF
TRBJ2-7 | TRBV3-1 | NA | NA | TGTGCCAGCAGCCCCGGGACGGGGACCTACGAGCAGTACTTC | CASSPGTGTYEQYF
TRBJ2-4 | TRBV29-1 | NA | TRBD1 | TGCAGCGTTGGTCGGGACAGTCAGATTCAGTACTTC | CSVGRDSQIQYF
TRBJ2-5 | TRBV11-3 | NA | NA | TGTGCCAGCAACCCACAGCAAGGGGAGACCCAGTACTTC | CASNPQQGETQYF
TRBJ2-7 | TRBV3-1 | NA | TRBD1 | TGTGCCAGCAGTGATCCGGGACAGGCCGACTACGAGCAGTACTTC | CASSDPGQADYEQYF
TRBJ1-1 | TRBV7-3 | NA | NA | TGTGCCAGCAGCTTATTATTGGGGCCAACAGGGCCTAACACTGAAGCTTTCTTT | CASSLLLGPTGPNTEAFF
TRBJ2-6 | TRBV6-2/TRBV6-3 | NA | NA | TGTGCCAGCAGTTACGGCCTCTCTGGGGCCAACGTCCTGACTTTC | CASSYGLSGANVLTF
TRBJ2-1 | TRBV20-1 | NA | TRBD2 | TGCAGTGCTTCGGGACTAGCGGGGGGGCCTAATGAGCAGTTCTTC | CSASGLAGGPNEQFF
TRBJ1-2 | TRBV7-2 | NA | TRBD1 | TGTGCCAGCAGCTTATCTACAGGGGATGGCTACACCTTC | CASSLSTGDGYTF
TRBJ2-7 | TRBV9 | NA | TRBD1 | TGTGCCAGCAGCGTTGGACAGGGGATATTGGACGAGCAGTACTTC | CASSVGQGILDEQYF
TRBJ2-7 | TRBV6-6 | NA | TRBD1 | TGTGCCAGCACCAGACAGGGGTTGAGCGAGCAGTACTTC | CASTRQGLSEQYF
TRBJ1-5 | TRBV28 | NA | NA | TGTGCCAGCAGCCCACCGGTTTATAGCAATCAGCCCCAGCATTTT | CASSPPVYSNQPQHF
TRBJ2-3 | TRBV6-6 | NA | NA | TGTGCCAGCAGTCCTCTCCGGGGCTACAAGTATTTT | CASSPLRGYKYF
TRBJ1-2 | TRBV24-1 | NA | NA | TGTGCCACCAGTCCCGGGCAGGGACATGGCTACACCTTC | CATSPGQGHGYTF
TRBJ2-7 | TRBV11-2 | NA | NA | TGTGCCAGCAGCCCTGTCCTTGGGGTTGGGTACTACGAGCAGTACTTC | CASSPVLGVGYYEQYF
TRBJ2-2 | TRBV6-1 | NA | NA | TGTGCCAGCAGTGAAGCAGGGGGAATCGGGGAGCTGTTTTTT | CASSEAGGIGELFF
TRBJ2-1 | TRBV6-2/TRBV6-3 | NA | NA | TGTGCCAGCAGTTTTTCCTCCCCGCGAGATGAGCAGTTCTTC | CASSFSSPRDEQFF
TRBJ2-2 | TRBV5-4 | NA | NA | TGTGCCAGCAGCTTGGCCCCCAGGGGAGCCGGGGAGCTGTTTTTT | CASSLAPRGAGELFF
TRBJ2-6 | TRBV20-1 | NA | NA | TGCAGTGCTTCGGGGTGCCTTTTCACAAAGTCGGGCCAACGTCCTACTTTC | CSASGCLFTKSGQRPTF
TRBJ2-7 | TRBV20-1 | NA | TRBD1 | TGCAGTGCTGAACTACAGGGGGTCTACGAGCAGTACTTC | CSAELQGVYEQYF
TRBJ2-1 | TRBV7-2 | NA | NA | TGTGCCAGCAGCTTAGACAGCGACGGGGGCAATGATGAGCAGTTCTTC | CASSLDSDGGNDEQFF
TRBJ2-3 | TRBV24-1 | once | TRBD1 | TGTGCCACCAGTGATCGGACAGGGGGAAGCACAGATACGCAGTATTTT | CATSDRTGGSTDTQYF
TRBJ2-3 | TRBV7-3 | NA | TRBD1 | TGTGCCAGCAGCACATGGGGACAGGGCTCGGATACGCAGTATTTT | CASSTWGQGSDTQYF
TRBJ1-2 | TRBV24-1 | few | NA | TGTGCCACCAGTGACCCCACAGACTATGGCTACACCTTC | CATSDPTDYGYTF
TRBJ2-3 | TRBV6-2/TRBV6-3 | NA | NA | TGTGCCAGCAGTGATCGCGGAGATACGCAGTATTTT | CASSDRGDTQYF
TRBJ2-5 | TRBV4-1 | NA | TRBD1 | TGCGCCAGCAGCCACCTCGGGACAGGGGGATTAGAGACCCAGTACTTC | CASSHLGTGGLETQYF
TRBJ1-1 | TRBV19 | NA | NA | TGTGCCAGTAAAGACAGAGTGAACACTGAAGCTTTCTTT | CASKDRVNTEAFF
TRBJ2-1 | TRBV6-1 | NA | TRBD1 | TGTGCCAGCATAAACACAAAGGGGGCGCAGAGGGCTTACAATGAGCAGTTCTTC | CASINTKGAQRAYNEQFF
TRBJ2-1 | TRBV7-2 | NA | TRBD2 | TGTGCCAGCAGCTTTTTTAGCGGGGGGGCGGATGAGCAGTTCTTC | CASSFFSGGADEQFF
TRBJ2-3 | TRBV7-8 | NA | NA | TGTGCCAGCAGCTTAGTTAGGTTCACAGATACGCAGTATTTT | CASSLVRFTDTQYF
TRBJ1-5 | TRBV6-2/TRBV6-3 | NA | NA | TGTGCCAGCAACTACAACCCAGGGTCGGGGCAGCCCCAGCATTTT | CASNYNPGSGQPQHF
TRBJ1-4 | TRBV19 | NA | NA | TGTGCCAGTAGGTCGGGGGCGCAAAATAATGAAAAACTGTTTTTT | CASRSGAQNNEKLFF
TRBJ2-2 | TRBV3-1 | NA | NA | TGTGCCAGCAGCCGACAAGGAGGCACCGGGGAGCTGTTTTTT | CASSRQGGTGELFF
TRBJ2-3 | TRBV6-6 | NA | NA | TGTGCCAGCAGTTGGCTAGCCCCTAGCACAGATACGCAGTATTTT | CASSWLAPSTDTQYF
TRBJ1-3 | TRBV28 | NA | NA | TGTGCCAGCAGCCCTAGACAGCTTTCTGGAAACACCATATATTTT | CASSPRQLSGNTIYF
TRBJ2-2 | TRBV20-1 | NA | NA | TGCAGTGCTAGCAGAGGGGACACCGGGGAGCTGTTTTTT | CSASRGDTGELFF
TRBJ1-1 | TRBV28 | few | NA | TGTGCCAGCAGTGTTACAGCGAACACTGAAGCTTTCTTT | CASSVTANTEAFF
TRBJ1-1 | TRBV4-2 | NA | NA | TGTGCCAGCAGCCAAGATCTGGGGGGCCAGAGGACTGAAGCTTTCTTT | CASSQDLGGQRTEAFF
TRBJ1-5 | TRBV7-9 | NA | NA | TGTGCCAGCAGCTTCGATAGGGCCCATCAGCATTTT | CASSFDRAHQHF
TRBJ2-3 | TRBV27 | NA | TRBD2 | TGTGCCAGCAGCCGTTTAATACGGGGGGGCACAGATACGCAGTATTTT | CASSRLIRGGTDTQYF
TRBJ2-7 | TRBV14 | NA | NA | TGTGCCAGCAGCCAAGAGACCAAGCTCCATTGGGAGCAGTACTTC | CASSQETKLHWEQYF